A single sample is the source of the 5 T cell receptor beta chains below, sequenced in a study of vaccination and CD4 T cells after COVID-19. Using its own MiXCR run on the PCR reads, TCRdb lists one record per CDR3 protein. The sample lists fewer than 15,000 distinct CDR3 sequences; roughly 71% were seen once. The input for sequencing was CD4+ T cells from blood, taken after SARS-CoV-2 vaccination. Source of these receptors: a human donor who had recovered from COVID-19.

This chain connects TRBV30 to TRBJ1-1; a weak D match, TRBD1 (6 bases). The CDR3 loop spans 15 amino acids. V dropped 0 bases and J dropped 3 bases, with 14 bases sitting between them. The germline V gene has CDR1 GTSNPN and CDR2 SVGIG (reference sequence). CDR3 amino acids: CAWSVIRQVDTEAFF. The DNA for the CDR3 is TGTGCCTGGAGTGTAATCCGACAGGTGGACACTGAAGCTTTCTTT.

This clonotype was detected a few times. The CDR3 reads CASSSSGGRLAKNIQYF. DNA of the CDR3: TGTGCCAGTAGTTCCTCGGGAGGGAGACTAGCCAAAAACATTCAGTACTTC. The V and J genes are TRBV19 and TRBJ2-4; 8 nucleotides line up with TRBD2. V gave up 5 bases and J gave up 0 bases; unmatched junction bases: 9. The CDR3 contains 17 residues. CDR1 is LNHDA and CDR2 is SQIVND in the germline V gene (reference sequence).

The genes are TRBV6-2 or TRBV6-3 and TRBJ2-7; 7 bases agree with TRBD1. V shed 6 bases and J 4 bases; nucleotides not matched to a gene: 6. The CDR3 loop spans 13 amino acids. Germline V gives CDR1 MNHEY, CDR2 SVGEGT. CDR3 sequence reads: CASRINRGYEQYF. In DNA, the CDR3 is TGTGCCAGCAGGATTAACAGGGGATACGAGCAGTACTTC.

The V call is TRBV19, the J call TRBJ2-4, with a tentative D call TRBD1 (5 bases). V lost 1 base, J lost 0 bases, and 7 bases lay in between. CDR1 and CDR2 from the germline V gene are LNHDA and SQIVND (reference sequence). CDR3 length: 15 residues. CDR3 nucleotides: TGTGCCAGTAGTATAGTTACAGGAGCCAAAAACATTCAGTACTTC. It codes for CASSIVTGAKNIQYF.

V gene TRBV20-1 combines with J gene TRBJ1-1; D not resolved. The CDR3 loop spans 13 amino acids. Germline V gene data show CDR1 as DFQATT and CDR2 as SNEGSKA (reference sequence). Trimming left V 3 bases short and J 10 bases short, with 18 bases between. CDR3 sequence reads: CSARVLMGGGAFF. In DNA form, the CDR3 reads TGCAGTGCTAGGGTATTAATGGGAGGCGGAGCTTTCTTT.